This TCR beta chain was identified in a study of PD-1 blockade in classical Hodgkin lymphoma (dated by TCRdb to about 2020). About the full investigation: Nivolumab dosing was 3 mg/kg intravenously every 2 weeks, continuing until either disease progression or unacceptable toxicity. A peripheral blood immune signature of response to PD-1 blockade in classical Hodgkin lymphoma was defined using TCR beta sequencing and CyTOF. Study-wide conclusions, independent of this receptor: By C4D1, a significant rise was seen in CD4+ TCR diversity but not in CD8+ TCR diversity (p=0.0027 vs p=0.16), and the rise was most apparent among complete responders (p=0.02). Newly diagnosed patients were reported to have lower baseline TCR diversity than healthy donors, and relapsed/refractory patients were reported to have lower baseline TCR diversity still. Among trial patients, those achieving complete response had baseline diversity similar to that of newly diagnosed patients, while diversity was significantly lower in partial responders and progressors. The study was restricted to a single clinical trial cohort, and the causes of repertoire differences, possibly disease activity or prior therapy, were left undefined. Lower diversity was seen in patients whose nivolumab began less than 1 year after ASCT, and these patients were left out of later analyses so that immune reconstitution would not confound the results.

According to the study, the label for this sample's time point signals: cycle 4 day 1 (C4D1), after around six weeks of nivolumab. Every trial patient had relapsed after autologous stem cell transplantation, and cohorts A, B and C differed in prior brentuximab vedotin exposure. Magnetic negative selection with a Miltenyi CD4+ T cell isolation kit was used to purify CD4+ T cells from thawed PBMCs. A total of over 55 patients with relapsed/refractory classical Hodgkin lymphoma made up the trial cohort, and each patient's best overall response was complete response, partial response or progressive disease. In the multi-cohort phase II CheckMate 205 trial, trial patients received single-agent nivolumab. An independent review committee assessed best overall response by applying the 2007 International Working Group response criteria. Trial PBMCs were collected immediately before nivolumab initiation (C1D1) and during therapy at cycle 2 day 1 and cycle 4 day 1. After peripheral blood was drawn into 8 mL Vacutainer Cell Preparation Tubes, PBMCs were isolated by centrifugation and then cryopreserved. Purified CD4+ and CD8+ fractions were generated only in cases for which an additional PBMC sample was available. Magnetically labelled cells were removed on LS columns in a quadroMACS separator, and the flow-through was retained as the purified fraction.

As regards this clone: Its antigen remains undetermined. One base away there is no much larger clone; base qualities are not given.

Via the germline V gene, CDR1 is SGHRS and CDR2 YFSETQ. Its CDR3 holds 13 amino acids, cysteine through phenylalanine. Of the read, only the CDR3 DNA is kept; its 39 bases are in frame from base 1. V loses 1 base of germline sequence and J loses 6 bases, and the interval between the two ends is 10 bases. Genomic DNA was isolated using the Qiagen DNeasy kit from unsorted PBMCs as well as from negatively selected CD4+ and CD8+ fractions. TCR beta CDR3 regions were amplified by immunoSEQ multiplex PCR using primers annealing to V and J segments. A synthetic immune receptor repertoire was used to minimize amplification bias, and any residual bias was removed computationally once sequencing was done. For the original study's pipeline: Custom Python scripts were used to quantify repertoire diversity as the Shannon entropy index. Unsorted, CD4+ and CD8+ repertoires were examined separately, except in combined analyses, for which CD4+ and CD8+ sequences were merged in silico. A clone counted as expanded when the clone's frequency after treatment rose at least 2-fold relative to C1D1, and clones undetected at baseline were given a pseudocount of 0.5. Clones with 0 or 1 copy at C1D1 were defined as singleton clones, while clones with 2 or more copies were defined as non-singleton clones. By matching protein sequences in sorted samples from the same patient, clones expanded in unsorted samples were annotated as CD4+, CD8+ or unknown. Diversity changes from C1D1 to C4D1 were tested in paired samples using Wilcoxon tests. TCRdb re-hosts the immuneACCESS table, in-frame sequences only. Its copies lack some clones; in the studies checked, an unresolved V gene accounts for under half of them, and the cause for the rest is not known. D and trimming come from the DNA, and the V and J calls and clone size come from that table. In this sample the table shows 25,000 to 35,000 clones, approximately 80% of which occur a single time. The ten largest make up approximately 0.62% of the sample.

The sequence came from a human donor with classical Hodgkin lymphoma. This chain is built from TRBV5-1 and TRBJ1-2, with an unclear D gene assignment. The source was CD4+ T cells from blood, collected before the fourth cycle of nivolumab. Read as DNA, the sequence is TGCGCCAGCAGCTTGACCCTTATCGATGGCTACACCTTC. Its protein reads: CASSLTLIDGYTF.